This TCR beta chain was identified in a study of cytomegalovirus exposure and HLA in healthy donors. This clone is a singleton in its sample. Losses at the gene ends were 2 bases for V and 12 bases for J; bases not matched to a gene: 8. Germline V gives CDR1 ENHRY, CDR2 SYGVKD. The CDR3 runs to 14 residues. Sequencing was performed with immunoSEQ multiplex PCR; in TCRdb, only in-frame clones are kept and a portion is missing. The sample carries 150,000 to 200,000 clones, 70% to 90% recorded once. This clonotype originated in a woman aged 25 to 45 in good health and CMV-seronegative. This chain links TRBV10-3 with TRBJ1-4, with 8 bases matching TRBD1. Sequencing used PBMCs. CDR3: CAISETDRAKELFF. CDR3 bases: TGTGCCATCAGTGAGACGGACAGGGCTAAGGAACTGTTTTTT.